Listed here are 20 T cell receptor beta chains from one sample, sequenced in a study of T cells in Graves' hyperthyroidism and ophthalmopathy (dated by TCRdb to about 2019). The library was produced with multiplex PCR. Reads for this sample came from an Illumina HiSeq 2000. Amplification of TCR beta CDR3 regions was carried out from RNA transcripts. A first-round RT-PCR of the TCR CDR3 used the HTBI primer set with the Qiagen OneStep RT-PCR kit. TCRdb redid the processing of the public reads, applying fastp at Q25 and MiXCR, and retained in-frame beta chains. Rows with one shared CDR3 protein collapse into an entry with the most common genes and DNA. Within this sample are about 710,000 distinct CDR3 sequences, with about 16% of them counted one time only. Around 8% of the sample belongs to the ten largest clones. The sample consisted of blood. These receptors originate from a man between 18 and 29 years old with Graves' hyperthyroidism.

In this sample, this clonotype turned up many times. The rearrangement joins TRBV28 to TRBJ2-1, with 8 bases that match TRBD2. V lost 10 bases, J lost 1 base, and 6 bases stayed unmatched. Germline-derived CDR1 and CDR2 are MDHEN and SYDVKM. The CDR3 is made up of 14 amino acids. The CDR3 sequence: CAISGTSSYNEQFF. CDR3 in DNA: TGTGCCATCAGCGGGACTAGTTCCTACAATGAGCAGTTCTTC.

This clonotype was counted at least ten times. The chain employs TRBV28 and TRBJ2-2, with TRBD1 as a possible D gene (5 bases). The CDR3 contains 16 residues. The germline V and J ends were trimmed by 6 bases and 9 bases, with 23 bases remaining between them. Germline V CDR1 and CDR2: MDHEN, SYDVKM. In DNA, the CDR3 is TGTGCCAGCAGCTCATACAGGCTGCTCCTCCTCCGGGAGCTGTTTTTT. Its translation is CASSSYRLLLLRELFF.

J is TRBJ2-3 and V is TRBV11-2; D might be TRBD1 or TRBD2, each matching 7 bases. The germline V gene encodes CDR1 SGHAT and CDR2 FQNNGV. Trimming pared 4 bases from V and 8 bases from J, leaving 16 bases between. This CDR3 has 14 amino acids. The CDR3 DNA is TGTGCCAGCAGCTCTCCGACAGGGAGGGGTACGCAGTATTTT. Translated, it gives CASSSPTGRGTQYF.

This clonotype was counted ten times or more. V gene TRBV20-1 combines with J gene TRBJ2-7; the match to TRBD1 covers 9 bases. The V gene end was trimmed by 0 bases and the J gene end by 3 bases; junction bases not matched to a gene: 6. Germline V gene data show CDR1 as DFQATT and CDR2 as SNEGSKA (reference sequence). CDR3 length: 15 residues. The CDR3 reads CSARDPTGGVYEQYF. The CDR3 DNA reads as TGCAGTGCTAGAGATCCGACAGGGGGGGTCTACGAGCAGTACTTC.

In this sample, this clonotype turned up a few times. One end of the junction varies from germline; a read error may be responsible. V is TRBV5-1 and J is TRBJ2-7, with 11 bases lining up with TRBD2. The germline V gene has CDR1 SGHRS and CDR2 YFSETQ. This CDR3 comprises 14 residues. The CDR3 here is CANSWGLAGGEQYF. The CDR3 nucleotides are TGCGCCAACAGCTGGGGGCTAGCGGGAGGCGAGCAGTACTTC. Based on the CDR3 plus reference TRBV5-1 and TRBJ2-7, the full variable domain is KAGVTQTPRYLIKTRGQQVTLSCSPISGHRSVSWYQQTPGQGLQFLFEYFSETQRNKGNFPGRFSGRQFSNSRSEMNVSTLELGDSALYLCANSWGLAGGEQYFGPGTRLTVT.

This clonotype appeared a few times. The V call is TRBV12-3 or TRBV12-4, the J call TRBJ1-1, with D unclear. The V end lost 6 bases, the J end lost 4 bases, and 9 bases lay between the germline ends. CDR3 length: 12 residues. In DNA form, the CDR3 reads TGTGCCAGCAGACGGTATTCCACTGAAGCTTTCTTT. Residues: CASRRYSTEAFF.

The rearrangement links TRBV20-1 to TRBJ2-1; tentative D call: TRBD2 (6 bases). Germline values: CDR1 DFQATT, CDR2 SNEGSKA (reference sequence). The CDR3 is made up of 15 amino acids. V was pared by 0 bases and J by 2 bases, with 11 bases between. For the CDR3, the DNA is TGCAGTGCTAGAGATCCGGAGGGCCCCTACAATGAGCAGTTCTTC. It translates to CSARDPEGPYNEQFF.

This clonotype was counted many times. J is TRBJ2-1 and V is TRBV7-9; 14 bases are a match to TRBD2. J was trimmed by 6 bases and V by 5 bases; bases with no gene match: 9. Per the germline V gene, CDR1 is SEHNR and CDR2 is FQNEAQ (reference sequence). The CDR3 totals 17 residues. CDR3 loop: CASSPKGTSGSRNEQFF. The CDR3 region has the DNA TGTGCCAGCAGCCCTAAAGGGACTAGCGGGAGCCGCAATGAGCAGTTCTTC.

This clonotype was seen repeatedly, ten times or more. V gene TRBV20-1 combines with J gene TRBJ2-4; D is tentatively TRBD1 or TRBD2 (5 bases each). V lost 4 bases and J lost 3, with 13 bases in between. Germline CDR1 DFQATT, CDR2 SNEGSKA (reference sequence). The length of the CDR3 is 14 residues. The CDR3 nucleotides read TGCAGTGCTACCGGGGCTGATGGCAAAAACATTCAGTACTTC. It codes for CSATGADGKNIQYF.

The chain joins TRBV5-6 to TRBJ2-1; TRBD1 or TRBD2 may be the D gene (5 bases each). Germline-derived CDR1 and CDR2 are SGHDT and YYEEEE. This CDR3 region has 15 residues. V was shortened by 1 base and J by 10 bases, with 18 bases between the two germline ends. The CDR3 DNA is TGTGCCAGCAGCTTGTGGCTCCGACGGGGCGCCGAGCAGTTCTTC. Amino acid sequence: CASSLWLRRGAEQFF.

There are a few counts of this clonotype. In nucleotides, the CDR3 is TGTGCCAGCAGCCGGGATCAGGGCACCTACAATGAGCAGTTCTTC. Amino acid sequence: CASSRDQGTYNEQFF. This rearrangement joins TRBV12-3 or TRBV12-4 to TRBJ2-1; D tentatively fits TRBD1 or TRBD2 (5 bases each). There are 15 residues in the CDR3. V lost 6 bases and J 2 bases, leaving 14 bases between the germline ends.

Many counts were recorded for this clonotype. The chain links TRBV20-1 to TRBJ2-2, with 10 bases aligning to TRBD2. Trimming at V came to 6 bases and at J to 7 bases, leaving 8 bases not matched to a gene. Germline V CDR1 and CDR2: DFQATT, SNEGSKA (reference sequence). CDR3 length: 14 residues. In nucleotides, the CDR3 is TGCAGTGCGCGCTCTAGCGGGAGTGTCGGGGAGCTGTTTTTT. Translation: CSARSSGSVGELFF.

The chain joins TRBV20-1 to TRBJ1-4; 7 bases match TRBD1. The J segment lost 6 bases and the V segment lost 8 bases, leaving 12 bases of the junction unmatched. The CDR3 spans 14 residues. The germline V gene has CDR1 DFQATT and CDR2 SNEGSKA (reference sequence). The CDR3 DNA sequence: TGCAGTCCCTACTCATGGACAGGTGATGAAAAACTGTTTTTT. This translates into CSPYSWTGDEKLFF.

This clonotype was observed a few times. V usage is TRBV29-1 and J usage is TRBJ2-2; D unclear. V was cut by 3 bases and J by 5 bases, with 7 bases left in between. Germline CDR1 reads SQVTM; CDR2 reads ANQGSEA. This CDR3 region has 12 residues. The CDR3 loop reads CSVDYSTGELFF. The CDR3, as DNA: TGCAGCGTTGACTACTCAACCGGGGAGCTGTTTTTT.

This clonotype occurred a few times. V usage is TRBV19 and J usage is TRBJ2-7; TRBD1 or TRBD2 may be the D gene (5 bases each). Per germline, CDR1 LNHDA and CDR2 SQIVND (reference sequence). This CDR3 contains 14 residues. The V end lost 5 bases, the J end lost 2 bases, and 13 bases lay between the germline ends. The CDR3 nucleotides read TGTGCCAGTAGTCGCGGGCTAGGGGCCTACGAGCAGTACTTC. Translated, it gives CASSRGLGAYEQYF.

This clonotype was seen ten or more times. CDR3 residues: CASSSLSYEQYF. The DNA for the CDR3 is TGTGCCAGCAGCAGCCTCTCCTACGAGCAGTACTTC. The V gene is TRBV11-1, the J gene TRBJ2-7; no definite D call. Germline-derived CDR1 and CDR2 are SGHAT and FQDESV (reference sequence). The CDR3 runs 12 residues. Trimming pared 5 bases from V and 0 bases from J, leaving 5 bases between.

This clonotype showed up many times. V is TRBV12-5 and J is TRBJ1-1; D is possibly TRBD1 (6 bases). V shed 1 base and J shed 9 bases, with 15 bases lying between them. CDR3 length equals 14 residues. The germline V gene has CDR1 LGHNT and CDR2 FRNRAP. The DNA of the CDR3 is TGTGCTAGTGGTTTGGCCCTAAAGGGGGGACAAGCTTTCTTT. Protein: CASGLALKGGQAFF.

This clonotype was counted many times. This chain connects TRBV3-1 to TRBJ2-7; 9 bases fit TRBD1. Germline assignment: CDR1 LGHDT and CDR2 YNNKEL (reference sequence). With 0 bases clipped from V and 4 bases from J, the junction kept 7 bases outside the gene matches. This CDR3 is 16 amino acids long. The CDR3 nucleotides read TGTGCCAGCAGCCAAGATTCAACAGGGGGCGCGTACGAGCAGTACTTC. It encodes CASSQDSTGGAYEQYF.

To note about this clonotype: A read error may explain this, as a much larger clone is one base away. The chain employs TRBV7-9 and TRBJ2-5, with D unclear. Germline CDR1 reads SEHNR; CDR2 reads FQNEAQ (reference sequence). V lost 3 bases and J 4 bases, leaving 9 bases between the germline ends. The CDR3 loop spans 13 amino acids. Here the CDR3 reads CASSLKGRETQYF. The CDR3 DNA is TGTGCCAGCAGCTTGAAAGGGCGAGAGACCCAGTACTTC.

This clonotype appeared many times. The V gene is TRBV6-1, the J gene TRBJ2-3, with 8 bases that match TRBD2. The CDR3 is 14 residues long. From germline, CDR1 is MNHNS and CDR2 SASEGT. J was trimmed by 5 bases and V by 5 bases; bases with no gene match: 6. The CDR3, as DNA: TGTGCCAGCAGTAGTTCTCGGGGGGGAGATACGCAGTATTTT. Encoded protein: CASSSSRGGDTQYF.